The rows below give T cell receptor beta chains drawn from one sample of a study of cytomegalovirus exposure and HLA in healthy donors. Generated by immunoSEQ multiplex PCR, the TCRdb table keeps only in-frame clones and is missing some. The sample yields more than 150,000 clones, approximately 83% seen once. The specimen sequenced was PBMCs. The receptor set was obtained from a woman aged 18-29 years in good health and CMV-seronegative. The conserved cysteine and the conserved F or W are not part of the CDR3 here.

CDR3: ASSKGATGGCYPGELF; V: TRBV21-1; J: TRBJ2-2
CDR3: ASSLPLGQFVGYT; V: TRBV4-1; J: TRBJ1-2
CDR3: ASSAGQGSYEQY; V: TRBV6-1; J: TRBJ2-7
CDR3: ASSDMGQGDSPLH; V: TRBV9; J: TRBJ1-6
CDR3: ASSPMRGFYNSPLH; V: TRBV28; J: TRBJ1-6
CDR3: ASSPLRRDSSYEQY; V: TRBV11-2; J: TRBJ2-7
CDR3: ASSYTHREPNIQY; V: TRBV6-5; J: TRBJ2-4
CDR3: SVLGGSYYEQY; V: TRBV29-1; J: TRBJ2-7
CDR3: SSSFSLAGDSYEQY; V: TRBV7-9; J: TRBJ2-7
CDR3: ASSVEHGTGYYEQY; V: TRBV9; J: TRBJ2-7
CDR3: ASSEDTNEQF; V: TRBV2; J: TRBJ2-1
CDR3: ASSEVYAYQPQH; V: TRBV6-1; J: TRBJ1-5
CDR3: ASSLESITEAF; V: TRBV5-1; J: TRBJ1-1
CDR3: SVERPGGEQY; V: TRBV29-1; J: TRBJ2-7
CDR3: AISESLPGQGDFGYT; V: TRBV10-3; J: TRBJ1-2
CDR3: ASSPRTSNGYT; V: TRBV6-6; J: TRBJ1-2
CDR3: AWSLGGNHEQY; V: TRBV30; J: TRBJ2-7
CDR3: AWGDPLNRRTAFGYT; V: TRBV30; J: TRBJ1-2
CDR3: ASSLPGETPLH; V: TRBV4-1; J: TRBJ1-6
CDR3: ASTETGGLYGYT; V: TRBV6-1; J: TRBJ1-2
CDR3: ASSLLSSGGAYEQY; V: TRBV11-2; J: -
CDR3: ASRTPGGPSDTQY; V: TRBV21-1; J: TRBJ2-3
CDR3: ASSDFYNYGYT; V: TRBV11-3; J: TRBJ1-2
CDR3: ASSLSGYYGYT; V: TRBV4-1; J: TRBJ1-2
CDR3: ASTPRGPSAEAF; V: TRBV5-4; J: TRBJ1-1
CDR3: ASSWDRGNTEAF; V: TRBV2; J: TRBJ1-1
CDR3: ASSVAPPTSGGAKTQY; V: TRBV19; J: TRBJ2-5
CDR3: SVLDPDRPPYSNQPQH; V: TRBV29-1; J: TRBJ1-5
CDR3: ASSLRSGPPQPQH; V: TRBV28; J: TRBJ1-5
CDR3: ASSRARTSGMTDTQY; V: TRBV27; J: TRBJ2-3
CDR3: ASSLKETPRSEAF; V: TRBV7-2; J: TRBJ1-1
CDR3: ASSPSLAGITYEQY; V: TRBV18; J: TRBJ2-7
CDR3: ASSYLRGTEAF; V: TRBV6-5; J: TRBJ1-1
CDR3: ASSLVGAGETQY; V: TRBV5-1; J: TRBJ2-5
CDR3: ASSEWTGQETQY; V: TRBV6-4; J: TRBJ2-5
CDR3: ASSPYRVVTDTQY; V: TRBV19; J: TRBJ2-3
CDR3: ASSPFPSGGAADTQY; V: TRBV27; J: TRBJ2-3
CDR3: ASSRIQSGTGLTEAF; V: TRBV4-1; J: TRBJ1-1
CDR3: ASRITSGGAKY; V: TRBV2; J: TRBJ2-3
CDR3: ASSQGQGTYNEQF; V: TRBV7-2; J: TRBJ2-1
CDR3: ASSLGLSYT; V: TRBV13; J: TRBJ1-2
CDR3: ASSYVRGASGNTIY; V: TRBV6-6; J: TRBJ1-3
CDR3: ASSLAETGNYEQY; V: TRBV7-7; J: TRBJ2-7
CDR3: ASSGSSDGESCEQY; V: TRBV2; J: TRBJ2-7